This note documents a single T cell receptor beta chain sequence. 60 Vbeta and 13 Jbeta primers were used in PCR. Sequencing used immunoSEQ multiplex PCR; TCRdb keeps in-frame clones, though not all of them. The sample includes 140,000 to 150,000 clones. This entry comes from a study of cytomegalovirus exposure and HLA in healthy donors. The trim removed 6 bases at V and 5 bases at J, leaving 6 bases unmatched. The CDR3 covers 14 residues. Germline values: CDR1 MDHEN, CDR2 SYDVKM. The rearrangement uses TRBV28 and TRBJ2-5, with TRBD1 matching over 10 bases. Sample: PBMCs. This clonotype originated in a male donor in good health and CMV-seronegative. The CDR3 reads CASSRQGAKETQYF. DNA of the CDR3: TGTGCCAGCAGCAGACAGGGGGCCAAGGAGACCCAGTACTTC.